This T cell receptor beta chain was profiled in a study of T-cell memory formation after mild COVID-19. The wider study: TCR clusters were mostly confined to one donor each.

The V end was cut by 7 bases, the J end by 5 bases, with 17 bases between. This CDR3 has 14 residues. Germline assignment: CDR1 SGHTA and CDR2 FQGNSA. TCRdb recomputed calls from the 5' RACE reads with MiXCR, one row per CDR3 protein. The sample lists 100,000 to 150,000 distinct CDR3 sequences, 15% to 20% seen once, with approximately 15% in the top ten. The clonotype was recovered from an adult woman who had mild COVID-19 (a few samples of this study predate the infection). Cell type and time point are not known. Sequences were obtained from PBMCs or a T cell subset sorted from them (not recorded which). The chain joins TRBV7-2 to TRBJ1-1; weak D call: TRBD1 (5 bases). CDR3 loop: CASTPRQGRTEAFF. CDR3 nucleotide sequence: TGTGCCAGCACCCCGAGGCAGGGAAGGACTGAAGCTTTCTTT.